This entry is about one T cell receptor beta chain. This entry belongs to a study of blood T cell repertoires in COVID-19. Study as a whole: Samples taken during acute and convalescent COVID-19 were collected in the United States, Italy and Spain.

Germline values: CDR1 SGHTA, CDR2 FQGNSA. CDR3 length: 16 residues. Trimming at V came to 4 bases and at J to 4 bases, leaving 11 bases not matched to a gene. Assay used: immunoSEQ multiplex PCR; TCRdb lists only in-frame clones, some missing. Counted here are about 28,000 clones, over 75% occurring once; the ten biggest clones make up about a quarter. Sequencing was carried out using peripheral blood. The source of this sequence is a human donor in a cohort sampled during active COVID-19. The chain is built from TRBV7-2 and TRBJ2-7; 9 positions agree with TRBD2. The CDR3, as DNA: TGTGCCAGCAGCTCCCTCGGCGGGGGGGCGGGGTACGAGCAGTACTTC. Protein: CASSSLGGGAGYEQYF.